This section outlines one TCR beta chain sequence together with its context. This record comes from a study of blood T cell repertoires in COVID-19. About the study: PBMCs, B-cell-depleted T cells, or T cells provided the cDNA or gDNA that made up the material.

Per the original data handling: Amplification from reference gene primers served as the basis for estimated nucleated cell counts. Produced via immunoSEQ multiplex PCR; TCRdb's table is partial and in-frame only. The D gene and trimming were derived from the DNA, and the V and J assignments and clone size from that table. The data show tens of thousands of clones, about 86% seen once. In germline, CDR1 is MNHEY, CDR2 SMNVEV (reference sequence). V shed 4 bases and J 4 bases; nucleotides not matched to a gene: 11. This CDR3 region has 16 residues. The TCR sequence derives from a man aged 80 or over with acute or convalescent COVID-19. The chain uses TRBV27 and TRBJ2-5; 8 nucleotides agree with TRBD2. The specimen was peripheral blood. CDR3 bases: TGTGCCAGCAGTTCATTAAGCGGGAGACCCCCAGAGACCCAGTACTTC. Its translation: CASSSLSGRPPETQYF.